Each of the 24 T cell receptor beta chains below was sequenced from the same sample in a study of OX40 agonist ivuxolimab in advanced cancers. Library preparation employed the immunoSEQ multiplex PCR assay. TCRdb carries this immuneACCESS record with in-frame sequences only. Its versions omit some clonotypes, under half of them owing to an unresolved V gene in the studies checked, with the rest unexplained. Across this sample there are 52,000 or so clones, with around 81% seen only once. The ten largest clones represent 2.8% of the sample. Here the sequenced sample was CD4+ or CD8+ T cells sorted from blood, taken in a trial of the OX40 agonist ivuxolimab. The receptor set was obtained from an adult with an advanced solid tumor such as melanoma, head and neck, liver or kidney cancer.

The V gene is TRBV30, the J gene TRBJ1-3; D is ambiguous. V gave up 4 bases and J gave up 8 bases, with 15 bases separating them. CDR3 length equals 13 residues. Germline assignment: CDR1 GTSNPN and CDR2 SVGIG (reference sequence). CDR3 amino acids: CAWNLWGGHTIYF. For the CDR3, the DNA is TGTGCCTGGAACCTTTGGGGAGGTCACACCATATATTTT.

This chain connects TRBV18 to TRBJ2-1, with 8 bases aligning to TRBD2. The trim removed 6 bases at V and 4 bases at J, leaving 8 bases unmatched. Germline CDR1 is KGHSH and CDR2 is LQKENI. This CDR3 has 15 amino acids. The CDR3 reads CASSPTSGDYNEQFF. The CDR3 DNA reads as TGTGCCAGCTCCCCCACTAGCGGAGATTACAATGAGCAGTTCTTC. Using reference TRBV18 and TRBJ2-1 for the parts outside the CDR3, the full variable domain is NAGVMQNPRHLVRRRGQEARLRCSPMKGHSHVYWYRQLPEEGLKFMVYLQKENIIDESGMPKERFSAEFPKEGPSILRIQQVVRGDSAAYFCASSPTSGDYNEQFFGPGTRLTVL.

V gene TRBV6-6 combines with J gene TRBJ1-1; D unclear. Germline V gives CDR1 MNHNY, CDR2 SVGAGI (reference sequence). The CDR3 contains 13 residues. With 5 bases removed from V and 3 bases from J, the gap between germline ends came to 10 bases. The CDR3 region is CASSQGLYTEAFF. The CDR3, as DNA: TGTGCCAGCAGTCAAGGGCTGTACACTGAAGCTTTCTTT.

The chain combines TRBV19 with TRBJ2-2; 11 bases are a match to TRBD2. This CDR3 is built from 15 residues. V was pared by 6 bases and J by 7 bases, with 7 bases of the junction left unmatched. Germline V CDR1 and CDR2: LNHDA, SQIVND (reference sequence). CDR3 loop: CASSRSGRVDGELFF. For the CDR3, the DNA is TGTGCCAGTAGCCGTAGCGGGAGGGTGGACGGGGAGCTGTTTTTT.

The rearrangement links TRBV11-2 to TRBJ2-3, with D perhaps TRBD2 (5 bases). V was clipped by 3 bases and J by 0 bases, with 7 bases between them. Germline assignment: CDR1 SGHAT and CDR2 FQNNGV. The CDR3 sequence is 14 residues long. The CDR3 loop reads CASSFGGSTDTQYF. In DNA, the CDR3 is TGTGCCAGCAGCTTTGGCGGGAGCACAGATACGCAGTATTTT.

The chain links TRBV4-3 to TRBJ1-5, with D perhaps matching TRBD1 (5 bases). Germline values: CDR1 LGHNA, CDR2 YSLEER. The CDR3 spans 14 residues. Trimming took off 0 bases at V and 3 bases at J, with 6 bases between the two ends. The CDR3 sequence is CASSQDRVNQPQHF. The CDR3, as DNA: TGCGCCAGCAGCCAAGACAGGGTCAATCAGCCCCAGCATTTT.

This clone has a single count. The V gene is TRBV28, the J gene TRBJ2-7, with D unresolved. The CDR3 runs 12 residues. Per germline, CDR1 MDHEN and CDR2 SYDVKM. V was clipped by 2 bases and J by 6 bases, with 8 bases between them. CDR3 DNA sequence: TGTGCCAGCAGTTTAGTAGGGCTCGAGCAGTACTTC. Translating gives CASSLVGLEQYF.

This sequence joins TRBV9 and TRBJ2-1, with 12 bases aligning to TRBD2. Per the germline V gene, CDR1 is SGDLS and CDR2 is YYNGEE. The CDR3 has 16 residues. V shed 4 bases, J shed 4 bases, and the junction held 6 bases outside the gene matches. CDR3 coding DNA: TGTGCCAGCAGCCCAATTGGACTAGCGGGATACAATGAGCAGTTCTTC. Its translation: CASSPIGLAGYNEQFF.

This chain links TRBV9 with TRBJ2-2; TRBD1 matches 7 bases. In germline, CDR1 is SGDLS, CDR2 YYNGEE. Trimming at V came to 3 bases and at J to 1 base, leaving 6 bases not matched to a gene. This CDR3 has 16 residues. The CDR3 DNA follows: TGTGCCAGCAGCGACCAGACAGGGTTGAACACCGGGGAGCTGTTTTTT. Amino acids: CASSDQTGLNTGELFF. Complete variable domain (other parts from reference TRBV9 and TRBJ2-2): DSGVTQTPKHLITATGQRVTLRCSPRSGDLSVYWYQQSLDQGLQFLIQYYNGEERAKGNILERFSAQQFPDLHSELNLSSLELGDSALYFCASSDQTGLNTGELFFGEGSRLTVL.

A few counts support this clone. The chain recombines TRBV4-1 with TRBJ2-1; D is undetermined. CDR3 length: 15 residues. Germline V gives CDR1 MGHRA, CDR2 YSYEKL. V was pared by 6 bases and J by 7 bases, with 19 bases between. CDR3 loop: CASRYTFALANEQFF. In nucleotides, the CDR3 is TGCGCCAGCAGATACACCTTCGCGCTGGCGAATGAGCAGTTCTTC.

The V gene is TRBV7-3, the J gene TRBJ2-7, with D perhaps assigned TRBD1 or TRBD2 (6 bases each). The germline V gene encodes CDR1 SGHTA and CDR2 FQGTGA. V was cut by 5 bases and J by 4 bases, with 18 bases left in between. This CDR3 spans 15 amino acids. The CDR3 is CASSLLPGAFYEQYF. The CDR3 nucleotides are TGTGCCAGCAGCCTCCTACCGGGGGCCTTTTACGAGCAGTACTTC.

The chain couples TRBV5-5 to TRBJ2-7; D is ambiguous. Germline values: CDR1 SGHKS, CDR2 YYEKEE (reference sequence). V gave up 5 bases and J gave up 3 bases, with 18 bases separating them. The CDR3 totals 15 residues. The CDR3 region is CASSSGLTVDYEQYF. CDR3 bases: TGTGCCAGCAGTTCTGGGCTCACAGTTGACTACGAGCAGTACTTC. The full variable domain, with the rest looked up from reference TRBV5-5 and TRBJ2-7, is DAGVTQSPTHLIKTRGQQVTLRCSPISGHKSVSWYQQVLGQGPQFIFQYYEKEERGRGNFPDRFSARQFPNYSSELNVNALLLGDSALYLCASSSGLTVDYEQYFGPGTRLTVT.

The chain joins TRBV4-1 to TRBJ2-1; possibly TRBD2 for D (7 bases). Per germline, CDR1 MGHRA and CDR2 YSYEKL. CDR3 length: 17 amino acids. Between the trimmed V and J ends, which lost 0 bases and 1 base, there was a span of 13 bases. DNA for the CDR3: TGCGCCAGCAGCCAAGATGGCGGGGGCGGGTCCTACAATGAGCAGTTCTTC. This translates into CASSQDGGGGSYNEQFF.

The chain recombines TRBV9 with TRBJ1-5; no reliable D call. Trimming cost V 0 bases and J 7 bases, with 2 bases left between them. This CDR3 has 11 amino acids. The germline gives CDR1 SGDLS, CDR2 YYNGEE. CDR3 DNA sequence: TGTGCCAGCAGCGTAGCCCAGCCCCAGCATTTT. Encoded protein: CASSVAQPQHF.

The sample holds a few counts of this clone. The gene calls are TRBV2 and TRBJ2-5; 8 bases are a match to TRBD2. Germline V gives CDR1 SNHLY, CDR2 FYNNEI. This CDR3 is 13 amino acids long. J lost 9 bases, V lost 2 bases, and 5 bases had no gene match. The CDR3 DNA reads as TGTGCCAGCAGTGAAAGCGGGGGCCTGGCCCAGTACTTC. Amino acid sequence: CASSESGGLAQYF.

V usage is TRBV18 and J usage is TRBJ1-3, with no clear D. Trimming removed 2 bases from V and 0 bases from J, with 11 bases in between. Per the germline V gene, CDR1 is KGHSH and CDR2 is LQKENI. This CDR3 is built from 16 residues. DNA of the CDR3: TGTGCCAGCTCACCAAGTAGGGAAAGCTCTGGAAACACCATATATTTT. This sequence encodes CASSPSRESSGNTIYF.

The chain carries TRBV11-3 and TRBJ2-7, with a tentative D call TRBD2 (6 bases). The CDR3 covers 14 residues. Per the germline V gene, CDR1 is SGHNT and CDR2 is YENEEA. V gave up 1 base and J gave up 2 bases, with 9 bases separating them. CDR3 region: CASSLGGGTYEQYF. CDR3 DNA sequence: TGTGCCAGCAGCTTAGGAGGCGGGACCTACGAGCAGTACTTC.

This chain uses TRBV19 with TRBJ1-2; 9 bases align to TRBD1. Germline CDR1 and CDR2: LNHDA and SQIVND (reference sequence). This CDR3 has 13 residues. Trimming at V came to 7 bases and at J to 4 bases, leaving 4 bases not matched to a gene. The CDR3 region is CASTDRGLYGYTF. The CDR3 nucleotides are TGTGCCAGTACGGACAGGGGACTCTATGGCTACACCTTC.

The V gene is TRBV19, the J gene TRBJ1-1; 9 nucleotides line up with TRBD1. The length of the CDR3 is 15 residues. Germline V gives CDR1 LNHDA, CDR2 SQIVND (reference sequence). V shed 7 bases and J 10 bases; nucleotides not matched to a gene: 16. In DNA form, the CDR3 reads TGTGCCAGTACCCAAACCCCGGGGACAGGGTCATCAGCTTTCTTT. It codes for CASTQTPGTGSSAFF. The full variable domain, rest sourced from reference TRBV19 and TRBJ1-1, is DGGITQSPKYLFRKEGQNVTLSCEQNLNHDAMYWYRQDPGQGLRLIYYSQIVNDFQKGDIAEGYSVSREKKESFPLTVTSAQKNPTAFYLCASTQTPGTGSSAFFGQGTRLTVV.

This clone was found a few times. This chain links TRBV5-1 with TRBJ1-5; 9 bases line up with TRBD1. Germline V lookup: CDR1 SGHRS, CDR2 YFSETQ. There are 14 residues in the CDR3. J lost 6 bases, V lost 5 bases, and 6 bases had no gene match. The chain's CDR3 is CASSQGQGTQPQHF. The CDR3 DNA reads as TGCGCCAGCAGTCAAGGACAGGGGACTCAGCCCCAGCATTTT.

The chain recombines TRBV7-2 with TRBJ1-2; 10 bases map to TRBD1. The CDR3 runs to 12 residues. V dropped 0 bases and J dropped 14; count of bases not matched to a gene: 3. From germline, CDR1 is SGHTA and CDR2 FQGNSA. CDR3 loop: CASSLAGTGVTF. CDR3 in DNA: TGTGCCAGCAGCTTAGCCGGGACAGGGGTGACCTTC.

J is TRBJ1-1 and V is TRBV27, with D unresolved. Trimming pared 2 bases from V and 0 bases from J, leaving 4 bases between. Per germline, CDR1 MNHEY and CDR2 SMNVEV (reference sequence). CDR3 length equals 13 residues. The CDR3 DNA reads as TGTGCCAGCAGTTTAAAAATGAACACTGAAGCTTTCTTT. The encoded protein is CASSLKMNTEAFF.

This clone has only one observation. The genes are TRBV6-5 and TRBJ2-7, with 10 bases identical to TRBD1. CDR3 length: 14 residues. Germline V gene data show CDR1 as MNHEY and CDR2 as SVGAGI. J lost 4 bases, V lost 7 bases, and 7 bases had no gene match. The CDR3 protein is CASTEDRGKYEQYF. CDR3 coding DNA: TGTGCCAGCACGGAGGACAGGGGGAAATACGAGCAGTACTTC.

The J gene is TRBJ1-5, the V gene TRBV25-1, with 9 bases fitting TRBD1. Per the germline V gene, CDR1 is MGHDK and CDR2 is SYGVNS. The V gene end was trimmed by 5 bases and the J gene end by 1 base; junction bases not matched to a gene: 3. The CDR3 is 15 amino acids. The CDR3 region has the DNA TGTGCCAGCAGTCCAGGACAGGGGAGCAATCAGCCCCAGCATTTT. Protein product: CASSPGQGSNQPQHF.